This T cell receptor (beta chain) was sequenced for a study of blood T cell repertoires in COVID-19. About the research overall: Both acute and convalescent COVID-19 samples were obtained from the United States, Italy and Spain. The cDNA or gDNA used as material had been derived from T cells, B-cell-depleted T cells, or PBMCs.

Per the germline V gene, CDR1 is ENHRY and CDR2 is SYGVKD. The germline V and J ends were trimmed by 2 bases and 3 bases, with 10 bases remaining between them. The CDR3 is 14 residues long. Original processing notes: Reference gene primers were amplified, and this amplification served to estimate nucleated cell counts. Sequencing used immunoSEQ multiplex PCR; TCRdb keeps in-frame clones, though not all of them. The D gene and trimming were derived from the DNA, and the V and J assignments and clone size from that table. This sample has fewer than 250,000 clones, with approximately 80% found just once.

This clonotype originated in a woman between 55 and 75 years old with active or convalescent COVID-19. The rearrangement joins TRBV10-3 to TRBJ1-2; D perhaps matches TRBD1 (6 bases). Sequenced sample: peripheral blood. Here the CDR3 reads CAISEDQGHYGYTF. The CDR3 DNA follows: TGTGCCATCAGTGAGGATCAGGGGCACTATGGCTACACCTTC.